One sample yielded the 3 T cell receptor beta chains listed below, sequenced in a study of shared clonotypes between healthy human individuals (dated by TCRdb to about 2020). The library was produced with the immunoSEQ multiplex PCR assay. TCRdb re-hosts the immuneACCESS table, in-frame sequences only. Its copies lack some clones; in the studies checked, an unresolved V gene accounts for under half of them, and the cause for the rest is not known. Within this sample are 850,000 to 1,200,000 clones, with roughly 80% of them counted one time only. The ten largest clones take up roughly 1.4% of the sample. The source material was memory CD4+ T cells sorted from blood. The sample's cell subset or site label, in plain terms: CD45RA-negative fraction. The receptors originated from a man in his late teens or twenties in good health.

CDR3 DNA: TGCGCCAGCAGCGTGGACAGGGTTGCCGGGGAGCTGTTTTTT. Its translation is CASSVDRVAGELFF. V usage is TRBV5-1 and J usage is TRBJ2-2; 8 nucleotides match TRBD1. Trimming took 4 bases from V and 6 from J; bases not matched to a gene: 5. Looked up from germline, CDR1 is SGHRS and CDR2 is YFSETQ. This CDR3 has 14 residues.

V usage is TRBV6-5 and J usage is TRBJ1-6, with 7 bases lining up with TRBD1. V trimming: 5 bases; J trimming: 5 bases; junction bases outside the gene matches: 6. Per the germline V gene, CDR1 is MNHEY and CDR2 is SVGAGI. The CDR3 consists of 15 residues. The CDR3 DNA reads as TGTGCCAGCAGTGGGGGACAGATCAATAATTCACCCCTCCACTTT. The encoded protein is CASSGGQINNSPLHF.

This clone was found once. This chain's CDR3 is CASRPQGADYGYTF. The CDR3 DNA is TGTGCCAGCAGACCACAGGGGGCTGACTATGGCTACACCTTC. The chain links TRBV2 to TRBJ1-2; 9 bases line up with TRBD1. With 6 bases clipped from V and 3 bases from J, the junction kept 5 bases outside the gene matches. Per the germline V gene, CDR1 is SNHLY and CDR2 is FYNNEI. The CDR3 totals 14 residues.